The rows below give T cell receptor beta chains drawn from one sample of a study of blood T cell repertoires in COVID-19. Sequencing was performed with immunoSEQ multiplex PCR; in TCRdb, only in-frame clones are kept and a portion is missing. There are 180,000 or so clones in the sample; 80% to 85% occur only once, and roughly 7% lies in the top ten. Sequenced sample: PBMCs or T cells enriched from blood (not recorded which). Receptors were obtained from a man aged 35 to 55 who had recovered from COVID-19. Each CDR3 is given with its conserved first and last residue.

v_call	j_call	cdr3_aa
TRBV4-1	TRBJ1-6	CASSQGAKYNSPLHF
TRBV7-2	TRBJ1-3	CASSLEARGFVHSGNTIYF
TRBV11-2	TRBJ2-1	CASSSGTSVDEQFF
TRBV5-4	TRBJ2-1	CASSWRTGSSYNEQFF
TRBV4-1	TRBJ1-2	CASSLDQGDGYTF
TRBV4-2	TRBJ2-5	CASSLSGAGGKETQYF
TRBV6-5	TRBJ1-1	CASRKGGVVTEAFF
TRBV18	TRBJ1-2	CASSPAGSEGYGYTF
TRBV28	TRBJ2-7	CASSSVSYEQYF
TRBV2	TRBJ1-2	CASSIGGNYGYTF
TRBV4-1	TRBJ2-7	CASSQEDVGTGYYEQYF
TRBV7-2	TRBJ2-6	CASSLGQVRSGANVLTF
TRBV7-2	TRBJ2-1	CASSRRTGLYNEQFF
TRBV6-2/TRBV6-3	TRBJ2-7	CASSYTSSGGPVEQYF
TRBV11-2	TRBJ1-1	CASSFTGTTFEAFF
TRBV9	TRBJ2-1	CASSAGTSGFSYNEQFF
TRBV7-9	TRBJ1-2	CASSPDRYYGYTF
TRBV6-5	TRBJ1-1	CASSYRGEGEAFF
TRBV6-4	TRBJ1-6	CASSDSVPDSNYNSPLHF
TRBV7-2	TRBJ2-5	CASSLGVGWNRDQETQYF
TRBV7-2	TRBJ2-2	CASRRVNTGELFF
TRBV4-2	TRBJ1-1	CASSSDRDKGNGAFF
TRBV5-1	TRBJ2-7	CASSSNYEQYF
TRBV19	TRBJ1-1	CASRPTQGAGGTEAFF
TRBV6-2/TRBV6-3	TRBJ2-5	CASSYPLGVTVASGGKTQYF
TRBV19	TRBJ1-1	CASSADRGNTEAFF